Listed below are T cell receptor beta chains from one sample, sequenced in a study of a mutant IDH1 vaccine in newly diagnosed glioma. These receptors have no known antigen. TCRdb keeps only in-frame clones here, not all; method: immunoSEQ multiplex PCR. Of 50,000 to 60,000 clones listed, 90% to 95% are singletons. The specimen comprised PBMCs, sampled from a glioma patient whose treatment included an IDH1 peptide vaccine. These receptors were obtained from a man aged 50 to 59 with glioma. Each CDR3 is given with its conserved first and last residue. A D gene is named only where the DNA matches it firmly. The size of a clone is reported for some rows only, either as once, few or many, or as a class for expanded clones.

v_call	d_call	clone_size	j_call	cdr3_nt	cdr3_aa
TRBV28	-	-	TRBJ1-5	TGTGCCAGCAGTTCATCGGGGGGACGGCAGCCCCAGCATTTT	CASSSSGGRQPQHF
TRBV7-6	-	-	TRBJ2-7	TGTGCCAGCAGCGCTAGCTCAGGGGCGAGCCGAGTTCCCTACGAGCAGTACTTC	CASSASSGASRVPYEQYF
TRBV2	TRBD2	-	TRBJ2-2	TGTGCCAGCAGTGACCTAGCGGAGTCCAACACCGGGGAGCTGTTTTTT	CASSDLAESNTGELFF
TRBV5-1	-	-	TRBJ1-3	TGCGCCAGCAGCTCGACCACAGGGCACTCTGGAAACACCATATATTTT	CASSSTTGHSGNTIYF
TRBV29-1	TRBD1	-	TRBJ1-5	TGCAGCGTAATAACAGGGGGTCATCAGCCCCAGCATTTT	CSVITGGHQPQHF
TRBV28	TRBD1	-	TRBJ1-4	TGTGCCAGCAGTGCTACAGGGGGGGGTAATGAAAAACTGTTTTTT	CASSATGGGNEKLFF
TRBV6-1	TRBD1	-	TRBJ2-7	TGTGCCAGCATTGAAGTTCCGGGACAGGGGACCTACGAGCAGTACTTC	CASIEVPGQGTYEQYF
TRBV27	-	-	TRBJ1-2	TGTGCCAGCAGTCCGCGGACAGCTCCCTATGGCTACACCTTC	CASSPRTAPYGYTF
TRBV28	TRBD1	-	TRBJ1-6	TGTGCCAGCAGTTTCCAAGGACAGGGAAAGGAGATACTCCACTTT	CASSFQGQGKEILHF
TRBV10-1	-	-	TRBJ2-1	TGCGCCAGCAGTGAAGGGACACGCTCCTCCTACAATGAGCAGTTCTTC	CASSEGTRSSYNEQFF
TRBV18	-	once	TRBJ2-7	TGTGCCAGCTCTACCCCGGACGACTACGAGCAGTACTTC	CASSTPDDYEQYF
TRBV7-9	-	-	TRBJ1-2	TGTGCCAGCAGCCAAACCCTCTATGGCTACACCTTC	CASSQTLYGYTF
TRBV6-1	-	-	TRBJ2-7	TGTGCCAGCAGAAACCAGGGGGGTTCCTACGAGCAGTACTTC	CASRNQGGSYEQYF
TRBV2	-	-	TRBJ2-3	TGTGCCAGCAGTGGGCGGAAGACCAACACAGATACGCAGTATTTT	CASSGRKTNTDTQYF
TRBV2	-	-	TRBJ2-3	TGTGCCAGCAGTATCGGTATCACAGATACGCAGTATTTT	CASSIGITDTQYF
TRBV7-2	-	-	TRBJ2-3	TGTGCCAGCAGCACTAGACAGGCCCAAGTTCAGTATTTT	CASSTRQAQVQYF
TRBV29-1	TRBD2	-	TRBJ2-4	TGCAGCGTTGACGGGGGGGGTGGCAGCCCAAACATTCAGTACTTC	CSVDGGGGSPNIQYF
TRBV9	-	-	TRBJ1-4	TGTGCCAGCAGCCTTACCGGGCAGTCAAATAAAAAACTGTTTTTT	CASSLTGQSNKKLFF
TRBV6-5	TRBD2	-	TRBJ2-1	TGTGCCAGCAGCAACGGACTAGCGGGCAATGAGCAGTTCTTC	CASSNGLAGNEQFF
TRBV5-1	TRBD2	-	TRBJ2-2	TGCGCCAGCAGCCTCCGGGGGGGCGGGGAGCTGTTTTTT	CASSLRGGGELFF
TRBV19	-	-	TRBJ1-2	TGTGCCAGTAGTTTCGGGGCTGGCTACACCTTC	CASSFGAGYTF
TRBV5-4	TRBD1	-	TRBJ2-7	TGTGCCTACCGCACGTTGGACAGGTCCGGGTACGAGCAGTACTTC	CAYRTLDRSGYEQYF
TRBV7-8	TRBD1	-	TRBJ1-1	TGTGCCAGCAGCCAGGACAGGGGTCCAAACCCTGAAGCTTTCTTT	CASSQDRGPNPEAFF
TRBV7-9	-	-	TRBJ1-2	TGTGCCAGCAGCTTCTCTCTGGGCGGTAGGTCTGGCTACACCTTC	CASSFSLGGRSGYTF
TRBV2	-	once	TRBJ1-5	TGTGCCAGCAGCGGGGCCCGGACAGAGCCCCAGCATTTT	CASSGARTEPQHF
TRBV7-3	-	-	TRBJ2-2	TGTGCCAGCAGGAAGGGGGCCGGGGAGCTGTTTTTT	CASRKGAGELFF
TRBV9	-	-	TRBJ2-5	TGTGCCAGCAGCGTCTACGACAGCCTGCAAGAGACCCAGTACTTC	CASSVYDSLQETQYF
TRBV6-1	-	-	TRBJ2-7	TGTGCCAGCAGTGAAATCGGGGGCTCATTCCTCCCCGAGCAGTACTTC	CASSEIGGSFLPEQYF
TRBV19	-	-	TRBJ1-1	TGTGCCAGCAGCACAGGGAGTATCCTAAGCTGGGCTTTCTTT	CASSTGSILSWAFF
TRBV30	-	few	TRBJ1-4	TGTGCCTGGAGTATGGCTAATGAAAAACTGTTTTTT	CAWSMANEKLFF
TRBV27	-	once	TRBJ1-5	TGTGCCAGCAGTTTACGACCCAATCAGCCCCAGCATTTT	CASSLRPNQPQHF
TRBV29-1	-	-	TRBJ1-1	TGCAGCGTTGATCTTAAGGGGAACACTGAAGCTTTCTTT	CSVDLKGNTEAFF
TRBV2	-	-	TRBJ2-4	TGTGCCAGCAGGCCCCTTGGCAGGGAGGCCAAAAACATTCAGTACTTC	CASRPLGREAKNIQYF
TRBV27	-	-	TRBJ1-4	TGTGCCAGCAGTTTATCTCGCGTTAGGAGACGGGGGGCTATAGATGAAAAACTGTTTTTT	CASSLSRVRRRGAIDEKLFF
TRBV19	-	-	TRBJ2-5	TGTGCCAGTAGTCTCACCTTCGGGGCCAGGGCGGAGACCCAGTACTTC	CASSLTFGARAETQYF
TRBV4-3	TRBD1	-	TRBJ1-2	TGCGCCAGCAGCCAAGGACAGGGGGCCCACTATGGCTACACCTTC	CASSQGQGAHYGYTF
TRBV28	TRBD1	-	TRBJ1-1	TGTGCCAGCCCCCCTCGCGCGGGACAGGGAACAACTGAAGCTTTCTTT	CASPPRAGQGTTEAFF
TRBV11-2	TRBD1	medium-sized	TRBJ2-7	TGTGCCAGCAGCTTGGTTACAGGGGGCTACGAGCAGTACTTC	CASSLVTGGYEQYF
TRBV19	-	-	TRBJ2-5	TGTGCCAGTAGTACCTCTTTGGGAGAGACCCAGTACTTC	CASSTSLGETQYF
TRBV30	-	-	TRBJ2-5	TGTGCCTGGAGTGTAGACAGTCGAGAGACCCAGTACTTC	CAWSVDSRETQYF
TRBV18	TRBD1	-	TRBJ2-1	TGTGCCAGCTCACCAAAGAGACAGGGGTCGGGTGAGCAGTTCTTC	CASSPKRQGSGEQFF
TRBV29-1	TRBD1	once	TRBJ1-5	TGCAGCGTTGGGACAGGGGGCCTTCAGCCCCAGCATTTT	CSVGTGGLQPQHF
TRBV5-1	-	-	TRBJ2-1	TGCGCCAGCAGCACCGCCTGGGGTAGTGCCTACAATGAGCAGTTCTTC	CASSTAWGSAYNEQFF
TRBV7-8	-	once	TRBJ1-2	TGTGCCAGCCTTAGAATTACTCGGCAACCCGGGGGCTACACCTTC	CASLRITRQPGGYTF
TRBV29-1	TRBD2	-	TRBJ2-1	TGCAGCGCGACTAGCGGGGCCCATGAGCAGTTCTTC	CSATSGAHEQFF
TRBV19	-	-	TRBJ1-4	TGTGCCAGTAGCGCGCAGGGGAATGGTAATGAAAAACTGTTTTTT	CASSAQGNGNEKLFF
TRBV2	-	once	TRBJ1-5	TGTGCCAGCAGACAGGGTACCTATCAGCCCCAGCATTTT	CASRQGTYQPQHF
TRBV19	-	-	TRBJ2-2	TGTGCCAGTAACCCGGGGGCTCGGGCCGGGGAGCTGTTTTTT	CASNPGARAGELFF
TRBV7-2	-	-	TRBJ1-3	TGTGCCAGCAGCTTAGGGGAGGCTTCTGGAAACACCATATATTTT	CASSLGEASGNTIYF
TRBV6-1	-	once	TRBJ1-2	TGTGCCAGCAGTCTAGACGGATTCTATGGCTACACCTTC	CASSLDGFYGYTF